This T cell receptor beta chain derives from a study of T cells in Graves' hyperthyroidism and ophthalmopathy. The CDR3 loop spans 17 amino acids. Germline trimming cut 2 bases from V and 0 bases from J; bases unmatched to any gene: 2. Germline lookup yields CDR1 MDHEN and CDR2 SYDVKM. Amplification yielded TCR beta CDR3 regions, with RNA transcripts as the source. When the TCR CDR3 underwent first-round RT-PCR, the HTBI primer set was used. TCRdb ran MiXCR on the multiplex PCR reads and lists one entry per CDR3 protein. Among 250,000 to 300,000 distinct CDR3 sequences, about 14% were seen once, and the ten largest hold 6% to 8%.

V usage is TRBV28 and J usage is TRBJ2-3, with 13 bases aligning to TRBD2. The source is a woman aged 25 to 39 with Graves' hyperthyroidism that later progressed to Graves' ophthalmopathy. The sequenced material came from blood. The CDR3 reads CASSLGTSGISTDTQYF. CDR3 nucleotides: TGTGCCAGCAGTTTAGGGACTAGCGGGATAAGCACAGATACGCAGTATTTT.